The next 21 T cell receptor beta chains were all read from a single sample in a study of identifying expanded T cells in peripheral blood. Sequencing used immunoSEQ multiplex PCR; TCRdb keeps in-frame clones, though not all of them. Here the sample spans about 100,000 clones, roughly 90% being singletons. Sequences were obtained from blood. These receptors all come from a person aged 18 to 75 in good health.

The CDR3 is CASSEEGGRGYNEQFF. Written as DNA, the CDR3 is TGTGCCAGCAGTGAGGAAGGCGGGAGGGGCTACAATGAGCAGTTCTTC. The chain employs TRBV6-4 and TRBJ2-1; 9 bases agree with TRBD2. V lost 3 bases and J lost 3; bases outside the gene matches: 6. Germline CDR1 is MRHNA and CDR2 is SNTAGT. This CDR3 region has 16 residues.

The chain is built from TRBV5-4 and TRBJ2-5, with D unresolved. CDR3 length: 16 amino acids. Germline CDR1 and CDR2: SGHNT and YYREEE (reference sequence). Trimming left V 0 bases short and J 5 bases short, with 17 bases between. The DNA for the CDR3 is TGTGCCAGCAGCTTGGGGGGATTTATATCTAGGGAGACCCAGTACTTC. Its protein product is CASSLGGFISRETQYF.

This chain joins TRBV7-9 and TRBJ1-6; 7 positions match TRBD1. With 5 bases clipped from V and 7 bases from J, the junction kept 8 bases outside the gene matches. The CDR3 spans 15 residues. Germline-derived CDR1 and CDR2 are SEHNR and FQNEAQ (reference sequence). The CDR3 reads CASSLHETGNSPLHF. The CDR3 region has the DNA TGTGCCAGCAGCCTGCATGAGACAGGGAATTCACCCCTCCACTTT.

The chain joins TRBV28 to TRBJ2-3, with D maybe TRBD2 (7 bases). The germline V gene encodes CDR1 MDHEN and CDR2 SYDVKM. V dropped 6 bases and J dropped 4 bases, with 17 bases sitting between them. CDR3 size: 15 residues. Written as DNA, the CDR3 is TGTGCCAGCAGCCCCCCGGGGGGCAGGGCAGATACGCAGTATTTT. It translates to CASSPPGGRADTQYF.

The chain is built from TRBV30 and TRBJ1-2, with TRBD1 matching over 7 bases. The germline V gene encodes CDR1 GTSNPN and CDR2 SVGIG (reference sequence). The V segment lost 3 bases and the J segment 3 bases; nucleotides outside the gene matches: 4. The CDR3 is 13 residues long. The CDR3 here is CAWSPGTDYGYTF. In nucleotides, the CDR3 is TGTGCCTGGAGCCCCGGGACAGACTATGGCTACACCTTC.

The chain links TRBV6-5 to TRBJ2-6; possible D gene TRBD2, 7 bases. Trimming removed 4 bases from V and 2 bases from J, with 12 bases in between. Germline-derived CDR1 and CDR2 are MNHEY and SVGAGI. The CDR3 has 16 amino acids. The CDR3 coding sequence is TGTGCCAGCAGTTCCCGAGGGGGGGCTGGGGCCAACGTCCTGACTTTC. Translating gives CASSSRGGAGANVLTF.

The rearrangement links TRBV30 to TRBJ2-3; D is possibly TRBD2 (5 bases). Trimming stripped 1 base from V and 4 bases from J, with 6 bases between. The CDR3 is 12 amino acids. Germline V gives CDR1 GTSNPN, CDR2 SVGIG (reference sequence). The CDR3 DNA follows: TGTGCCTGGAGTGACGGGGCAGATACGCAGTATTTT. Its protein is CAWSDGADTQYF.

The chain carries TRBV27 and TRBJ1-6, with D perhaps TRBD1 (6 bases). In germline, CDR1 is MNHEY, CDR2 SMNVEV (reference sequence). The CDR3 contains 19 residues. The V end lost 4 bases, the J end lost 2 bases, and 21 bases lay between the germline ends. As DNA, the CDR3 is TGTGCCAGCAGTTCGTACAGGGAAGGGTTTTCAGCCTATAATTCACCCCTCCACTTT. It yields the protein CASSSYREGFSAYNSPLHF.

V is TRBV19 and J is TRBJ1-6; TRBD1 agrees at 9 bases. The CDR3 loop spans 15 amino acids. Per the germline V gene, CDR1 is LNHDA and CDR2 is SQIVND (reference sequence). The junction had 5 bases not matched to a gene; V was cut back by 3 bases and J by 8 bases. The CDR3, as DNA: TGTGCCAGTAGTATCCCGGGACAGGGATATTCACCCCTCCACTTT. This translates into CASSIPGQGYSPLHF.

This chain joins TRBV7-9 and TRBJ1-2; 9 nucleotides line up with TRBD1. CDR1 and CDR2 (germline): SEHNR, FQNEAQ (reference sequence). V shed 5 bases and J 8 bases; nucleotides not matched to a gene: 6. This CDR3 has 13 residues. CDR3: CASSPGQGLGYTF. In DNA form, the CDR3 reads TGTGCCAGCAGCCCGGGACAGGGTTTGGGCTACACCTTC.

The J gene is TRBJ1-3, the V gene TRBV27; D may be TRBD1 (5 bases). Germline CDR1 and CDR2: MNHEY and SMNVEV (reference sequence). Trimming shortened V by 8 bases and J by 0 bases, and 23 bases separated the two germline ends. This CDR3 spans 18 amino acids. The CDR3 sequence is CASPFTPGPKRSGNTIYF. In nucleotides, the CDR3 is TGTGCCAGCCCTTTCACCCCGGGACCAAAACGCTCTGGAAACACCATATATTTT.

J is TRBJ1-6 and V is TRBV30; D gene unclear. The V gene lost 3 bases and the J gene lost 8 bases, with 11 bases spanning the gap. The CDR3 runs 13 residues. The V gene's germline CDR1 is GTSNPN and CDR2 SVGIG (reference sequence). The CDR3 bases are TGTGCCTGGAGCCCCTCAGAAGATTCACCCCTCCACTTT. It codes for CAWSPSEDSPLHF.

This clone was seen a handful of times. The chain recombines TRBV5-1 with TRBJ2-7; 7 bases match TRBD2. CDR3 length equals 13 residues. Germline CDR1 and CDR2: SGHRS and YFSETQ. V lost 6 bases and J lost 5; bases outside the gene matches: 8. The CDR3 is CASNEAGAHEQYF. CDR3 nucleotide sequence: TGCGCCAGCAATGAGGCGGGAGCCCACGAGCAGTACTTC.

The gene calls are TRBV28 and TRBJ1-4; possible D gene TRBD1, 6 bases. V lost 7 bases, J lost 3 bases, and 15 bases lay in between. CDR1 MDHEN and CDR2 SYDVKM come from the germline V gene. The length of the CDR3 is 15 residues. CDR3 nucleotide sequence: TGTGCCAGCATTCGAGGGGGGGTTTCTAATGAAAAACTGTTTTTT. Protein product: CASIRGGVSNEKLFF. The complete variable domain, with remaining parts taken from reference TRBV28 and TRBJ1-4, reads DVKVTQSSRYLVKRTGEKVFLECVQDMDHENMFWYRQDPGLGLRLIYFSYDVKMKEKGDIPEGYSVSREKKERFSLILESASTNQTSMYLCASIRGGVSNEKLFFGSGTQLSVL.

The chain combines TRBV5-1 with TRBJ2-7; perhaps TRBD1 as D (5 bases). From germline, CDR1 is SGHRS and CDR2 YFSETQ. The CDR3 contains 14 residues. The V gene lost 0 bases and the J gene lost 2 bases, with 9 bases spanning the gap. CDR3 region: CASSLASGTYEQYF. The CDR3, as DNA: TGCGCCAGCAGCTTGGCCTCAGGGACCTACGAGCAGTACTTC.

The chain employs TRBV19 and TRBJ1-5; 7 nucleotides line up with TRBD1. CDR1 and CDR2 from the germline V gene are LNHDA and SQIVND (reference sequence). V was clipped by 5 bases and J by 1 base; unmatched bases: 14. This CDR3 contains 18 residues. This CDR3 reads CASSSWMMTGNSNQPQHF. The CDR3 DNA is TGTGCCAGTAGTTCTTGGATGATGACAGGGAACAGCAATCAGCCCCAGCATTTT.

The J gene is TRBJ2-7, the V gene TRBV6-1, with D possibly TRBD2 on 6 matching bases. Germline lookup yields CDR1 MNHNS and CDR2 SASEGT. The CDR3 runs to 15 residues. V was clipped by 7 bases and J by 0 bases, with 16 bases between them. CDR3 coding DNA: TGTGCCAGCATCTTAGACGGAGGGAGCTCCTACGAGCAGTACTTC. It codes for CASILDGGSSYEQYF.

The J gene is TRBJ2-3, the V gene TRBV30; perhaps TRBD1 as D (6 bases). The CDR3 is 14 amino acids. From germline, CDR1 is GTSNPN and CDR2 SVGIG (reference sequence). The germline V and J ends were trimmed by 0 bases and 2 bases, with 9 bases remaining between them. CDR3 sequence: CAWSVGQTTDTQYF. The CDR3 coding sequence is TGTGCCTGGAGTGTTGGACAGACCACAGATACGCAGTATTTT. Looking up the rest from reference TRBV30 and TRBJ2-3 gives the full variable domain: SQTIHQWPATLVQPVGSPLSLECTVEGTSNPNLYWYRQAAGRGLQLLFYSVGIGQISSEVPQNLSASRPQDRQFILSSKKLLLSDSGFYLCAWSVGQTTDTQYFGPGTRLTVL.

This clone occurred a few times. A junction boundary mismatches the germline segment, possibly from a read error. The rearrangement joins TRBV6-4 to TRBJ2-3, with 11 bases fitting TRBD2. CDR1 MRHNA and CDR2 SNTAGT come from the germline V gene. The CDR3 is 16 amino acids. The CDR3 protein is CASSDSTSGTVDTQYF. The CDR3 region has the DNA TGTGCCAGCAGCGACTCGACTAGCGGGACGGTAGATACGCAGTATTTT.

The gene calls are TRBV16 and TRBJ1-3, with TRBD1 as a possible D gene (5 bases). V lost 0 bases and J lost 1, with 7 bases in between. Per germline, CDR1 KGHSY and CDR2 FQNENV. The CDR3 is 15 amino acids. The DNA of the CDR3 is TGTGCCAGCAGCCAATCTTGGGGGTCTGGAAACACCATATATTTT. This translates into CASSQSWGSGNTIYF.

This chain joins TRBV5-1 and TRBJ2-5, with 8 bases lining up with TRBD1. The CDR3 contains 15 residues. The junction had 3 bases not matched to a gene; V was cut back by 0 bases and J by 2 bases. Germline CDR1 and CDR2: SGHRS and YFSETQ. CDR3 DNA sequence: TGCGCCAGCAGCTTGGCCGGGACAGGACAAGAGACCCAGTACTTC. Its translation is CASSLAGTGQETQYF.